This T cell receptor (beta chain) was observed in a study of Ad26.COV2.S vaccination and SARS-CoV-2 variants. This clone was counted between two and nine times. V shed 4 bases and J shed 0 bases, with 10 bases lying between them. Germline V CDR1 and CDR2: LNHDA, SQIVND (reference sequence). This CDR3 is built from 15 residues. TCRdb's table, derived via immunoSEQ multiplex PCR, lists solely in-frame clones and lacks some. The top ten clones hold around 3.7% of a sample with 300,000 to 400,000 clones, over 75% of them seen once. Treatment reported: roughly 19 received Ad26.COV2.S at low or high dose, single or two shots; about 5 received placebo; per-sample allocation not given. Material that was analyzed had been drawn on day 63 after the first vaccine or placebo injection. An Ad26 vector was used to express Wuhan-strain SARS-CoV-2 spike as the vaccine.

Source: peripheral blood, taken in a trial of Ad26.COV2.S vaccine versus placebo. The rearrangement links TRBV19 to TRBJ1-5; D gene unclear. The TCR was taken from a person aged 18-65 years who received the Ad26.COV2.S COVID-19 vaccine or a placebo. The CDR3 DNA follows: TGTGCCAGTAGTACCCCAGTTGATAGCAATCAGCCCCAGCATTTT. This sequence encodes CASSTPVDSNQPQHF.